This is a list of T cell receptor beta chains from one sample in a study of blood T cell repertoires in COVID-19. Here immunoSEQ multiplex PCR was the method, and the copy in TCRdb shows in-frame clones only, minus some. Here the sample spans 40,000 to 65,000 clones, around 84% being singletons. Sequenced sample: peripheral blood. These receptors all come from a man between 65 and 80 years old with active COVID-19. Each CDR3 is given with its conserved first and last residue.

CASSQDPSGAKNIQYF TRBJ2-4 TRBV4-1
CASSPQGLAPPYEQYF TRBJ2-7 TRBV5-6
CASRRQGSSGNTIYF TRBJ1-3 TRBV6-5
CSAGIRGELFF TRBJ2-2 TRBV20-1
CASSDRTSGGYEQFF TRBJ2-1 TRBV5-4
CASVWGQGNTEAFF TRBJ1-1 TRBV6-5
CASSYQREQYF TRBJ2-7 TRBV6-2/TRBV6-3
CASSRQASGGYTF TRBJ1-2 TRBV7-9
CASSADNPIGGYTF TRBJ1-2 TRBV5-1
CASSFGQGTTQPQHF TRBJ1-5 TRBV27
CSASPPLGGGNTGELFF TRBJ2-2 TRBV20-1
CASSPGQGRGYTF TRBJ1-2 TRBV9
CASSIASGLAGGYEQYF TRBJ2-7 TRBV19
CASSYRTPQETQYF TRBJ2-5 TRBV6-5
CASSVARQGVVSPLHF TRBJ1-6 TRBV9
CASSVRDRGTGELFF TRBJ2-2 TRBV9
CASSLFTPPGVNSPLHF TRBJ1-6 TRBV27
CASSLRGSRVRELFF TRBJ2-2 TRBV27
CASSGGTPSTDTQYF TRBJ2-3 TRBV5-1
CASSESQARDTQYF TRBJ2-3 TRBV25-1
CASSSGTRSGNTIYF TRBJ1-3 TRBV2
CASSLWGQGAREQYF TRBJ2-7 TRBV4-3
CASSYLQRERGAFF TRBJ1-1 TRBV6-6
CASSPSGQGGYTF TRBJ1-2 TRBV9
CAISVEDGETQYF TRBJ2-5 TRBV10-3
CASSFDSYEQYF TRBJ2-7 TRBV12-3/TRBV12-4
CASSKQGPNTEAFF TRBJ1-1 TRBV6-5
CASSLGGSEEKLFF TRBJ1-4 TRBV7-9
CATSSPSDGYTF TRBJ1-2 TRBV15
CASSTWTEVNSVGYTF TRBJ1-2 TRBV19
CASSLDLGAQGFYGYTF TRBJ1-2 TRBV5-1
CASSIVSGGGYTF TRBJ1-2 TRBV19
CASSQAGGTGYEQYF TRBJ2-7 TRBV4-3
CASSYSGQTSTGELFF TRBJ2-2 TRBV6-6
CASSLRDSPRQFF TRBJ2-1 TRBV7-3
CASSERYGTGNEKLFF TRBJ1-4 TRBV25-1
CASSRGHGEKLFF TRBJ1-4 TRBV4-3
CASRPLRIAGGLVGDTQYF TRBJ2-3 TRBV6-2/TRBV6-3
CASSLQGLNEQFF TRBJ2-1 TRBV12-3/TRBV12-4
CASRLLGAQYF TRBJ2-7 TRBV12-3/TRBV12-4
CASSPQGAGTEAFF TRBJ1-1 TRBV3-1/TRBV3-2
CASSLDGQGYGETQYF TRBJ2-5 TRBV5-1
CASSLQGFAEAFF TRBJ1-1 TRBV5-1
CASSLERNTEAFF TRBJ1-1 TRBV7-8
CASSRGTGGIPQHF TRBJ1-5 TRBV9
CASSLASTYEQYF TRBJ2-7 TRBV7-2
CASRNRGLYQETQYF TRBJ2-5 TRBV13